This entry is about one T cell receptor beta chain. The junction differs from germline at one of its ends, possibly a read error. These data come from a study of T cells in Graves' hyperthyroidism and ophthalmopathy. This CDR3 spans 14 amino acids. Germline CDR1 KGHDR, CDR2 SFDVKD. TCR beta CDR3 regions were amplified from RNA transcripts. The primer set for the first-round RT-PCR of the TCR CDR3 was HTBI. MiXCR, applied by TCRdb to the multiplex PCR reads, yields one record per CDR3 protein. Of nearly 750,000 distinct CDR3 sequences in the sample, 30% to 40% were seen once. The specimen sequenced was blood. This TCR came from a woman aged 35 to 49 with Graves' hyperthyroidism. The J gene is TRBJ2-3, the V gene TRBV24-1; no definite D call. The CDR3 reads CASSASYWADTQYF. CDR3 sequence (DNA): TGTGCCAGCAGTGCGTCCTACTGGGCAGATACGCAGTATTTT.